This T cell receptor beta chain was profiled in a study of T cells in Graves' hyperthyroidism and ophthalmopathy. The V gene lost 7 bases and the J gene lost 1 base, with 16 bases spanning the gap. Germline V CDR1 and CDR2: LNHDA, SQIVND (reference sequence). This CDR3 spans 15 amino acids. This clonotype was seen at least ten times. Individuals with ophthalmopathy presented a Clinical Activity Score of at least 3, a NOSPECS grade of at least 4 and a duration under 3 months. Diagnostic decisions used clinical symptoms, serum thyroxine and TRAb, thyroid ultrasound and orbital computed tomography. PBMCs were obtained from about 9.9 ml fresh peripheral blood. Amplified TCR beta CDR3 regions came from RNA transcripts. RT-PCR in the first round (using the HTBI primer set) targeted the TCR CDR3. TCRdb analysed the multiplex PCR reads with MiXCR anew, one entry per CDR3 protein. Among some 300,000 distinct CDR3 sequences, roughly 19% were seen once, and the ten largest hold 35% to 40%.

The V call is TRBV19, the J call TRBJ1-1, with no clear D. The material sequenced was blood. The TCR was taken from a man aged 50-59 years with Graves' ophthalmopathy. This chain's CDR3 is CASNTLDGRNTEAFF. CDR3 nucleotide sequence: TGTGCCAGTAATACCCTAGACGGTCGGAACACTGAAGCTTTCTTT.